Presented here are 25 T cell receptor beta chains from one specimen sequenced in a study of cytomegalovirus exposure and HLA in healthy donors. 13 Jbeta primers and 60 Vbeta primers were used for the PCR. The data were produced by immunoSEQ multiplex PCR, yet TCRdb's version contains in-frame clones alone and is incomplete. The sample lists 150,000 to 200,000 clones, 76% seen once, with 2% to 2.5% in the top ten. The sequencing input was PBMCs. The origin of the receptors is a woman under 40 in good health and CMV-seropositive.

The genes are TRBV7-9 and TRBJ1-5; 9 nucleotides agree with TRBD1. In germline, CDR1 is SEHNR, CDR2 FQNEAQ (reference sequence). Germline trimming cut 0 bases from V and 6 bases from J; bases unmatched to any gene: 6. CDR3 length: 16 residues. The CDR3 reads CASSLARGQGPQPQHF. CDR3 coding DNA: TGTGCCAGCAGCTTAGCGAGGGGACAGGGCCCTCAGCCCCAGCATTTT.

This chain uses TRBV6-5 with TRBJ1-1; 7 bases match TRBD1. Trimming took 7 bases from V and 5 from J; bases not matched to a gene: 7. CDR3 length equals 13 residues. Germline CDR1 MNHEY, CDR2 SVGAGI. In nucleotides, the CDR3 is TGTGCCAGCACTAGACAGGGATGGACTGAAGCTTTCTTT. It yields the protein CASTRQGWTEAFF.

This clone was counted a single time. The chain uses TRBV18 and TRBJ1-1; 8 bases are a match to TRBD1. The CDR3 consists of 17 residues. From germline, CDR1 is KGHSH and CDR2 LQKENI. J lost 1 base, V lost 4 bases, and 11 bases had no gene match. The CDR3 coding sequence is TGTGCCAGCTCACGATTAAGTTCGACAGGGGAGAACACTGAAGCTTTCTTT. This encodes CASSRLSSTGENTEAFF.

CDR3 DNA sequence: TGTGCCAGCAGTTTCGGAGCCAAAAACATTCAGTACTTC. As protein: CASSFGAKNIQYF. This sequence joins TRBV27 and TRBJ2-4; D is unclear. V was clipped by 3 bases and J by 0 bases, with 3 bases between them. The CDR3 covers 13 residues. Per the germline V gene, CDR1 is MNHEY and CDR2 is SMNVEV (reference sequence).

This clone has just one count. The chain recombines TRBV2 with TRBJ2-1, with D perhaps TRBD2 (7 bases). Per the germline V gene, CDR1 is SNHLY and CDR2 is FYNNEI. This CDR3 region has 16 residues. Trimming shortened V by 7 bases and J by 8 bases, and 24 bases separated the two germline ends. CDR3 sequence reads: CASTYQGGASMDEQFF. The DNA of the CDR3 is TGTGCCAGCACCTACCAAGGGGGGGCCAGTATGGATGAGCAGTTCTTC.

This chain connects TRBV10-2 to TRBJ2-1; 11 bases match TRBD1. The CDR3 has 13 amino acids. In germline, CDR1 is WSHSY, CDR2 SAAADI. The CDR3 loop reads CASDGTGGNEQFF. CDR3 sequence (DNA): TGCGCGAGCGACGGGACAGGGGGCAATGAGCAGTTCTTC.

The chain couples TRBV10-3 to TRBJ1-6; the match to TRBD1 covers 9 bases. The CDR3 contains 13 residues. The germline CDR1 and CDR2 sequences are ENHRY and SYGVKD. Unmatched junction bases numbered 4, after V lost 6 bases and J lost 10 bases. CDR3 nucleotide sequence: TGTGCCATCAGCGGACAGGGGAGGTCACCCCTCCACTTT. It yields the protein CAISGQGRSPLHF.

This clone was counted once. The rearrangement joins TRBV6-6 to TRBJ1-6; no clear D. The CDR3 runs to 14 residues. V dropped 2 bases and J dropped 10 bases, with 12 bases sitting between them. CDR1 MNHNY and CDR2 SVGAGI come from the germline V gene (reference sequence). The CDR3 protein is CASSYRSGESPLHF. CDR3 DNA: TGTGCCAGCAGTTACCGGTCGGGAGAATCACCCCTCCACTTT.

The chain recombines TRBV7-2 with TRBJ2-5, with 9 bases matching TRBD2. J gave up 4 bases and V 3 bases, and 15 bases lay outside the gene matches. Germline V CDR1 and CDR2: SGHTA, FQGNSA. The CDR3 is 18 residues long. CDR3 nucleotide sequence: TGTGCCAGCAGCTTGGGACTAGGGCGGGGGGGCTTAGGAGAGACCCAGTACTTC. Translated, it gives CASSLGLGRGGLGETQYF.

The chain recombines TRBV28 with TRBJ1-2; a weak D match, TRBD1 (5 bases). From germline, CDR1 is MDHEN and CDR2 SYDVKM. Between the trimmed V and J ends, which lost 8 bases and 2 bases, there was a span of 18 bases. The CDR3 runs to 15 residues. CDR3 coding DNA: TGTGCCAGCGCAGAATGGGACTTTAGCAACTATGGCTACACCTTC. As protein: CASAEWDFSNYGYTF.

The gene calls are TRBV6-5 and TRBJ2-7, with a weak D call TRBD1 (6 bases). CDR1 is MNHEY, CDR2 SVGAGI, per germline. This CDR3 is built from 16 residues. Trimming took 0 bases from V and 4 from J, leaving 16 bases between them. The CDR3 bases are TGTGCCAGCAGTTACTCGAGTAACAGGGCGGAATACGAGCAGTACTTC. This translates into CASSYSSNRAEYEQYF.

CDR3 DNA: TGCGCCAGCAGTGAGTATAACACCGGACAGACTTATGGCTACACCTTC. Amino acids: CASSEYNTGQTYGYTF. The chain employs TRBV10-2 and TRBJ1-2; perhaps TRBD1 as D (6 bases). V was cut by 1 base and J by 5 bases, with 17 bases left in between. The germline CDR1 and CDR2 sequences are WSHSY and SAAADI. CDR3 length equals 16 residues.

CDR3 protein: CASSRNRGRLSIIQPQHF. DNA for the CDR3: TGTGCCAGCAGCCGTAACAGGGGGAGGTTGTCGATTATTCAGCCCCAGCATTTT. The genes are TRBV5-6 and TRBJ1-5; 8 bases are shared with TRBD1. The CDR3 spans 18 residues. The V segment lost 4 bases and the J segment 6 bases; nucleotides outside the gene matches: 18. The germline CDR1 and CDR2 sequences are SGHDT and YYEEEE.

The V and J genes are TRBV6-5 and TRBJ1-6, with a weak D call TRBD1 (6 bases). The CDR3 contains 14 residues. CDR1 and CDR2 from the germline V gene are MNHEY and SVGAGI. Deletions cut 11 bases from V and 8 bases from J, with 19 bases between. The CDR3 nucleotides are TGTGCCGCTGGCCAGGGAAGGGGGTATTCACCCCTCCACTTT. It is translated as CAAGQGRGYSPLHF.

The V gene is TRBV5-4, the J gene TRBJ2-1, with 11 nucleotides matching TRBD1. CDR3 size: 15 residues. Germline assignment: CDR1 SGHNT and CDR2 YYREEE (reference sequence). Germline trimming cut 5 bases from V and 10 bases from J; bases unmatched to any gene: 11. Here the CDR3 reads CASRADRGRFSEQFF. DNA of the CDR3: TGTGCCAGCAGGGCGGACAGGGGGCGCTTCAGCGAGCAGTTCTTC.

This chain uses TRBV7-2 with TRBJ2-5; D unclear. Judging by the DNA end, TRBJ2-7 fits better; the J call may be wrong. Germline lookup yields CDR1 SGHTA and CDR2 FQGNSA. The CDR3 has 14 residues. CDR3 protein: CASSSTEVRSEQYF. The CDR3 DNA follows: TGTGCCAGCAGCTCAACAGAAGTTCGCTCCGAGCAGTACTTC.

The V gene is TRBV5-6, the J gene TRBJ2-7; TRBD1 matches 9 bases. The germline CDR1 and CDR2 sequences are SGHDT and YYEEEE. CDR3 size: 15 residues. The V and J ends lost 0 bases and 3 bases, in that order; junction bases with no gene match: 4. CDR3 in DNA: TGTGCCAGCAGCTTGGAACAGGGGGCAAGCTACGAGCAGTACTTC. It yields the protein CASSLEQGASYEQYF.

The CDR3 region is CASSQRTKQHYGYTF. The CDR3 DNA reads as TGCGCCAGCAGCCAAAGAACCAAACAGCACTATGGCTACACCTTC. The rearrangement joins TRBV4-3 to TRBJ1-2; no clear D. Germline lookup yields CDR1 LGHNA and CDR2 YSLEER. With 2 bases removed from V and 3 bases from J, the gap between germline ends came to 13 bases. The CDR3 extends over 15 amino acids.

Of note for this clone: Compared with germline, one end of the junction differs, possibly owing to a read error. The CDR3 spells CSSSLAAGRGFYGYTF. The CDR3 bases are TGTTCCAGCAGCTTAGCAGCTGGTCGGGGGTTTTATGGCTACACCTTC. The chain uses TRBV7-9 and TRBJ1-2; D might be TRBD1 (5 bases). The CDR3 spans 16 residues. Germline assignment: CDR1 SEHNR and CDR2 FQNEAQ (reference sequence).

This clone appeared a few times. The V call is TRBV14, the J call TRBJ2-7; D might be TRBD2 (6 bases). Germline V lookup: CDR1 SGHDN, CDR2 FVKESK. CDR3 length: 12 residues. V was trimmed by 3 bases and J by 6 bases, leaving 9 bases between them. The DNA of the CDR3 is TGTGCCAGCAGCCACTTGGGGGGCGAGCAGTACTTC. Protein product: CASSHLGGEQYF. The whole variable domain, filled in from reference TRBV14 and TRBJ2-7, reads EAGVTQFPSHSVIEKGQTVTLRCDPISGHDNLYWYRRVMGKEIKFLLHFVKESKQDESGMPNNRFLAERTGGTYSTLKVQPAELEDSGVYFCASSHLGGEQYFGPGTRLTVT.

The rearrangement uses TRBV11-3 and TRBJ2-5; 10 bases map to TRBD1. The V gene end was trimmed by 4 bases and the J gene end by 5 bases; junction bases not matched to a gene: 13. The CDR3 is 17 amino acids. Germline loops: CDR1 SGHNT, CDR2 YENEEA. The chain's CDR3 is CASSWGDRGLSRETQYF. CDR3 DNA sequence: TGTGCCAGCAGCTGGGGAGACAGGGGGCTTTCTAGGGAGACCCAGTACTTC. Based on the CDR3 plus reference TRBV11-3 and TRBJ2-5, the full variable domain is EAGVVQSPRYKIIEKKQPVAFWCNPISGHNTLYWYLQNLGQGPELLIRYENEEAVDDSQLPKDRFSAERLKGVDSTLKIQPAELGDSAVYLCASSWGDRGLSRETQYFGPGTRLLVL.

The gene calls are TRBV10-1 and TRBJ1-1; D gene ambiguous. The germline V gene has CDR1 WNHNN and CDR2 SYGVQD (reference sequence). The CDR3 totals 14 residues. Trimming cost V 4 bases and J 1 base, with 10 bases left between them. Here the CDR3 DNA reads TGCGCCAGCAGTGCGTCAGCCCGGAACACTGAAGCTTTCTTT. Translation: CASSASARNTEAFF.

The CDR3 sequence: CASTTSHMQPQHF. The DNA for the CDR3 is TGTGCCAGTACCACCTCACACATGCAGCCCCAGCATTTT. The genes are TRBV19 and TRBJ1-5; no firm D call. Germline CDR1 reads LNHDA; CDR2 reads SQIVND (reference sequence). The CDR3 has 13 amino acids. Deletions cut 7 bases from V and 7 bases from J, with 14 bases between.

The chain's CDR3 is CASSQTGTGGHQPQHF. CDR3 nucleotide sequence: TGTGCCAGCAGCCAGACGGGAACAGGGGGTCACCAGCCCCAGCATTTT. The genes are TRBV5-6 and TRBJ1-5, with 8 bases that match TRBD1. With 4 bases clipped from V and 7 bases from J, the junction kept 13 bases outside the gene matches. Germline values: CDR1 SGHDT, CDR2 YYEEEE. The CDR3 is 16 amino acids.

V and J are TRBV5-4 and TRBJ1-2, with D possibly matching TRBD1 (6 bases). Trimming removed 0 bases at V and 3 bases at J, with 6 bases between. This CDR3 spans 13 amino acids. CDR1 and CDR2 from the germline V gene are SGHNT and YYREEE (reference sequence). The CDR3 coding sequence is TGTGCCAGCAGCTTGGCAGGGGACTATGGCTACACCTTC. This gives the protein CASSLAGDYGYTF.